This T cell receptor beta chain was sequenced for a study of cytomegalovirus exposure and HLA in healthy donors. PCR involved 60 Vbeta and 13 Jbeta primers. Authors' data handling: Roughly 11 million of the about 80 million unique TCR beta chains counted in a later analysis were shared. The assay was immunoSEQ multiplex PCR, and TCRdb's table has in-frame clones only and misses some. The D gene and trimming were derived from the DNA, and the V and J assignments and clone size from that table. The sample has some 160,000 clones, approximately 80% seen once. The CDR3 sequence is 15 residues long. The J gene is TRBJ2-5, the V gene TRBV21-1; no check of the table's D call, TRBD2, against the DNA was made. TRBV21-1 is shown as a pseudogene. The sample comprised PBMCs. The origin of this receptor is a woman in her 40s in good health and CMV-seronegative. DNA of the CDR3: TGTGCCAGCAGGATATGGAGGAGAACCCAAGAGACCCAGTACTTC. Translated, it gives CASRIWRRTQETQYF.